This T cell receptor beta chain was retrieved from a study of PD-1 blockade in classical Hodgkin lymphoma. Overall study findings and caveats: Patients with a complete response exhibited baseline diversity comparable to newly diagnosed patients. In CD4+ cells, TCR diversity went up significantly by C4D1, but in CD8+ cells it did not. Excluded were patients who started nivolumab under 1 year after ASCT, a group that had lower diversity.

TCRdb keeps only in-frame clones here, not all; method: immunoSEQ multiplex PCR. Here the sample spans 20,000 to 25,000 clones, 70% to 80% being singletons. V shed 1 base and J shed 6 bases, with 7 bases lying between them. Germline lookup yields CDR1 MGHDK and CDR2 SYGVNS. This CDR3 region has 13 residues. This clone has a handful of counts. Antigen: not known. Time point described: cycle 4 day 1 (C4D1), after more than 5 weeks of nivolumab. There was relapse after autologous stem cell transplantation in every patient, and there was variation in brentuximab vedotin exposure. Purified CD4+ T cells were obtained from thawed PBMCs through magnetic negative selection.

The receptor's source is a human donor with classical Hodgkin lymphoma. This specimen consisted of CD4+ T cells from blood, obtained before the fourth cycle of nivolumab. The J gene is TRBJ1-5, the V gene TRBV25-1; perhaps TRBD1 as D (5 bases). CDR3 DNA sequence: TGTGCCAGCAGTGAATCAGGGCTTCAGCCCCAGCATTTT. Translating it yields CASSESGLQPQHF. The full variable domain, with the rest looked up from reference TRBV25-1 and TRBJ1-5, is EADIYQTPRYLVIGTGKKITLECSQTMGHDKMYWYQQDPGMELHLIHYSYGVNSTEKGDLSSESTVSRIRTEHFPLTLESARPSHTSQYLCASSESGLQPQHFGDGTRLSIL.